This T cell receptor (beta chain) was profiled in a study of vaccination and CD4 T cells after COVID-19. Study-wide background: The interval from dose two to post-vaccine sampling had a median of around 79 days, and it ranged from 14 to 241.

The assay that was used to sequence DNA from cultured CD4+ T cells was the Oncomine TCR Beta short-read assay. MiXCR was run by TCRdb on the PCR reads, yielding one entry per CDR3 protein. Of roughly 15,000 distinct CDR3 sequences listed, about 48% are singletons. In regard to this clonotype: What it recognizes is unknown.

Described treatment: roughly ten-day PBMC culture with coronavirus spike peptide pools or control peptides (ViraFEST assay). There are 14 residues in the CDR3. With 1 base clipped from V and 7 bases from J, the junction kept 3 bases outside the gene matches. CDR1 is SGHTA and CDR2 is FQGNSA in the germline V gene. Material: CD4+ T cells from blood, cultured in vitro. This chain uses TRBV7-2 with TRBJ1-5, with 8 bases aligning to TRBD1. The sequence derives from a human donor who had recovered from COVID-19. CDR3 region: CASSLGTGKQPQHF. The CDR3 coding sequence is TGTGCCAGCAGCTTAGGGACAGGGAAGCAGCCCCAGCATTTT.